These 14 T cell receptor beta chains were sequenced from one sample in a study of blood T cell repertoires in COVID-19. Using immunoSEQ multiplex PCR, the repertoire was profiled, and TCRdb retains in-frame clones only, with some absent. The table records some 90,000 clones, roughly 80% of them present only once. The sample taken for sequencing was peripheral blood. These receptors were collected from a man in his 60s with acute or convalescent COVID-19.

The rearrangement joins TRBV24-1 to TRBJ2-3; possibly TRBD1 for D (5 bases). The CDR3 covers 15 residues. Germline V gives CDR1 KGHDR, CDR2 SFDVKD. The V end lost 7 bases, the J end lost 1 base, and 14 bases lay between the germline ends. CDR3 region: CATSPGSWGTDTQYF. CDR3 DNA: TGTGCCACCAGCCCAGGGTCGTGGGGCACAGATACGCAGTATTTT.

This rearrangement joins TRBV24-1 to TRBJ1-5; a possible D gene is TRBD1 (5 bases). Trimming took off 5 bases at V and 7 bases at J, with 11 bases between the two ends. The germline V gene has CDR1 KGHDR and CDR2 SFDVKD. This CDR3 spans 13 amino acids. For the CDR3, the DNA is TGTGCCACCAGTGCAACAGGCAGCCAGCCCCAGCATTTT. This sequence encodes CATSATGSQPQHF.

About this clone itself: An end of the junction differs from the germline gene, which may be a read error. The rearrangement links TRBV24-1 to TRBJ2-5; D possibly corresponds to TRBD1 (5 bases). The CDR3 is made up of 14 amino acids. CDR1 and CDR2 from the germline V gene are KGHDR and SFDVKD. The CDR3 loop reads CATSGIAGPETQYF. In DNA form, the CDR3 reads TGTGCCACTAGTGGTATCGCAGGGCCGGAGACCCAGTACTTC.

This rearrangement joins TRBV5-1 to TRBJ2-2; 7 bases match TRBD1. This CDR3 region has 15 residues. Germline CDR1 is SGHRS and CDR2 is YFSETQ. Trimming at V came to 6 bases and at J to 0 bases, leaving 5 bases not matched to a gene. The CDR3 nucleotides are TGCGCCAGCACCGTGGACAGGCCGAACACCGGGGAGCTGTTTTTT. It specifies CASTVDRPNTGELFF.

The chain combines TRBV14 with TRBJ1-1; 7 bases match TRBD1. The CDR3 spans 17 residues. The ends lost 4 bases at V and 4 bases at J; junction bases unmatched: 15. From germline, CDR1 is SGHDN and CDR2 FVKESK. The CDR3 loop is CASSLIGQAGQGTEAFF. The CDR3 region has the DNA TGTGCCAGCAGCCTTATAGGACAGGCCGGGCAAGGCACTGAAGCTTTCTTT.

V usage is TRBV7-9 and J usage is TRBJ1-2; 7 bases match TRBD1. CDR1 and CDR2 (germline): SEHNR, FQNEAQ (reference sequence). Germline trimming cut 7 bases from V and 4 bases from J; bases unmatched to any gene: 9. The CDR3 extends over 14 amino acids. The CDR3 is CASTDKGAGYGYTF. The CDR3 DNA reads TGTGCCAGCACCGATAAGGGGGCGGGCTATGGCTACACCTTC.

J is TRBJ2-7 and V is TRBV20-1; tentative D call: TRBD1 (5 bases). The germline V gene has CDR1 DFQATT and CDR2 SNEGSKA (reference sequence). The length of the CDR3 is 11 residues. The CDR3: CRAYNAGEQYF. The CDR3 DNA is TGCAGAGCCTATAATGCAGGGGAGCAGTACTTC.

The chain employs TRBV19 and TRBJ1-6; possible D gene TRBD1, 6 bases. Germline-derived CDR1 and CDR2 are LNHDA and SQIVND (reference sequence). Trimming took 5 bases from V and 3 from J, leaving 17 bases between them. The CDR3 extends over 17 amino acids. Written as DNA, the CDR3 is TGTGCCAGTAGTGGGACACCGGGACGGAACTATAATTCACCCCTCCACTTT. The encoded protein is CASSGTPGRNYNSPLHF.

The gene calls are TRBV15 and TRBJ2-1; weak D call: TRBD2 (6 bases). Germline-derived CDR1 and CDR2 are LNHNV and YYDKDF (reference sequence). The V gene lost 3 bases and the J gene lost 4 bases, with 16 bases spanning the gap. CDR3 length: 16 amino acids. CDR3 in amino acids: CATSSPTGSGYNEQFF. CDR3 nucleotide sequence: TGTGCCACCAGCAGCCCTACGGGTAGCGGATACAATGAGCAGTTCTTC.

This clone came up a few times. The CDR3 sequence: CASRGMGTGQYEQYF. DNA for the CDR3: TGTGCCAGCAGGGGAATGGGGACAGGACAGTACGAGCAGTACTTC. The J gene is TRBJ2-7, the V gene TRBV6-5; 8 bases are shared with TRBD1. V lost 6 bases to trimming and J lost 4 bases; unmatched junction nucleotides: 11. Germline V gene lookup returns CDR1 MNHEY and CDR2 SVGAGI. The length of the CDR3 is 15 residues.

The V gene is TRBV4-3, the J gene TRBJ1-3; possibly TRBD1 for D (5 bases). Between the trimmed V and J ends, which lost 1 base and 8 bases, there was a span of 18 bases. CDR1 and CDR2 (germline): LGHNA, YSLEER. This CDR3 is built from 16 residues. Here the CDR3 DNA reads TGCGCCAGCAGCCAAGGATTGGGGAGGGACGGGGACACCATATATTTT. It yields the protein CASSQGLGRDGDTIYF.

V and J are TRBV13 and TRBJ2-7; 9 nucleotides agree with TRBD2. Germline V lookup: CDR1 PRHDT, CDR2 FYEKMQ (reference sequence). J gave up 6 bases and V 1 base, and 7 bases lay outside the gene matches. The length of the CDR3 is 15 residues. CDR3 sequence (DNA): TGTGCCAGCAGCTTAGCTATGCGGGAGGGCCTCGAGCAGTACTTC. Translating gives CASSLAMREGLEQYF. Combining the CDR3 with reference TRBV13 and TRBJ2-7 gives the whole variable domain AAGVIQSPRHLIKEKRETATLKCYPIPRHDTVYWYQQGPGQDPQFLISFYEKMQSDKGSIPDRFSAQQFSDYHSELNMSSLELGDSALYFCASSLAMREGLEQYFGPGTRLTVT.

This sequence joins TRBV30 and TRBJ1-1, with TRBD1 identical over 7 bases. Germline V lookup: CDR1 GTSNPN, CDR2 SVGIG (reference sequence). The length of the CDR3 is 12 residues. J gave up 7 bases and V 4 bases, and 6 bases lay outside the gene matches. CDR3: CAWTTGSGEAFF. The CDR3 coding sequence is TGTGCCTGGACGACAGGGTCGGGTGAAGCTTTCTTT.

In regard to this clone: Mismatch with germline at one junction end may stem from a read error. The CDR3, as DNA: TGTGCTAGCAGCTTTCCCGTCCCTCGGAGGCCTTATTCGCCCAATCAGCCCCAGCATTTT. The encoded protein is CASSFPVPRRPYSPNQPQHF. The chain carries TRBV7-7 and TRBJ1-5; no reliable D call. Per germline, CDR1 SSHAT and CDR2 FNYEAQ (reference sequence). The CDR3 is made up of 20 amino acids.